This T cell receptor beta chain was profiled in a study of blood T cell repertoires in COVID-19. Across the whole study: Samples representing acute and convalescent COVID-19 were sourced from the United States, Italy and Spain. T cells, B-cell-depleted T cells, or PBMCs provided the cDNA or gDNA that served as material.

Trimming stripped 5 bases from V and 9 bases from J, with 14 bases between. CDR3 length: 13 residues. Germline CDR1 is LGHDT and CDR2 is YNNKEL (reference sequence). TCRdb keeps only in-frame clones here, not all; method: immunoSEQ multiplex PCR. Of roughly 120,000 clones in the sample, over 75% were seen once. Sequenced sample: peripheral blood. This sequence originates from a human donor with active COVID-19. The donor label of this sample is uncertain. The chain couples TRBV3-1 (or the pseudogene TRBV3-2) to TRBJ1-3; the D gene is possibly TRBD1 (5 bases). CDR3 amino acids: CASSVQGSGTIYF. CDR3 sequence (DNA): TGTGCCAGCAGCGTCCAGGGTAGCGGCACCATATATTTT.